The 8 T cell receptor beta chains presented below share a single source sample, sequenced in a study of early T cells in non-severe SARS-CoV-2 infection. TCRdb independently ran MiXCR on the 5' RACE reads; one entry per CDR3 protein. The sample holds roughly 62,000 distinct CDR3 sequences, 7% to 8% seen once. What was sequenced was whole blood. The receptors originated from an adult who was a healthcare worker with PCR-confirmed SARS-CoV-2 infection or an uninfected control (not recorded which).

The chain combines TRBV28 with TRBJ2-7; D may be TRBD2 (6 bases). The CDR3 has 12 amino acids. The germline V gene encodes CDR1 MDHEN and CDR2 SYDVKM. The germline V and J ends were trimmed by 5 bases and 4 bases, with 9 bases remaining between them. CDR3: CASSAGLYEQYF. The CDR3 nucleotides read TGTGCCAGCAGTGCGGGACTGTACGAGCAGTACTTC.

This clonotype was observed at least ten times. This chain connects TRBV20-1 to TRBJ1-1; D possibly corresponds to TRBD1 (5 bases). From germline, CDR1 is DFQATT and CDR2 SNEGSKA (reference sequence). Trimming stripped 5 bases from V and 6 bases from J, with 16 bases between. CDR3 length: 13 amino acids. The CDR3 coding sequence is TGCAGTGCTCCCCGGAGGGGTTTCCCTGAAGCTTTCTTT. It translates to CSAPRRGFPEAFF.

V usage is TRBV11-3 and J usage is TRBJ2-1; TRBD2 agrees at 8 bases. V shed 5 bases and J 4 bases; nucleotides not matched to a gene: 7. The CDR3 extends over 15 amino acids. Looked up from germline, CDR1 is SGHNT and CDR2 is YENEEA. CDR3 bases: TGTGCCAGCAGCCTAGCCGTAGCGGGGTACAATGAGCAGTTCTTC. Translating gives CASSLAVAGYNEQFF.

This clonotype was seen at least ten times. The genes are TRBV10-2 and TRBJ2-5; D remains unclear. There are 14 residues in the CDR3. V lost 0 bases and J lost 2, with 7 bases in between. Germline V gives CDR1 WSHSY, CDR2 SAAADI. CDR3 protein: CASSESPGQETQYF. CDR3 nucleotides: TGCGCCAGCAGTGAGTCGCCCGGGCAAGAGACCCAGTACTTC.

This clonotype was seen more than once but under ten times. The rearrangement uses TRBV6-5 and TRBJ1-5; D is possibly TRBD1 (5 bases). CDR1 MNHEY and CDR2 SVGAGI come from the germline V gene. The CDR3 contains 14 residues. V lost 5 bases and J 3 bases, leaving 11 bases between the germline ends. As DNA, the CDR3 is TGTGCCAGCAGTCGTCTGGGGGTCAATCAGCCCCAGCATTTT. Protein sequence: CASSRLGVNQPQHF.

This rearrangement joins TRBV18 to TRBJ2-1; D may be TRBD1 or TRBD2 (6 bases each). The V and J ends lost 1 base and 2 bases respectively, with 21 bases between them. The CDR3 runs to 19 residues. Germline V lookup: CDR1 KGHSH, CDR2 LQKENI. The CDR3 coding sequence is TGTGCCAGCTCACCACAGGGGGGAGAGTGGAGTATAGCCTACAATGAGCAGTTCTTC. This codes for CASSPQGGEWSIAYNEQFF.

Only a few counts were recorded for this clonotype. This chain uses TRBV6-5 with TRBJ2-7; TRBD2 agrees at 8 bases. The trim removed 5 bases at V and 5 bases at J, leaving 5 bases unmatched. The CDR3 runs 13 residues. CDR1 is MNHEY and CDR2 is SVGAGI in the germline V gene. CDR3 nucleotides: TGTGCCAGCAGTATGACTAGCGTCCACGAGCAGTACTTC. Its translation: CASSMTSVHEQYF.

This clonotype was observed many times. The rearrangement uses TRBV10-3 and TRBJ2-1; D is unresolved. The CDR3 contains 13 residues. Germline lookup yields CDR1 ENHRY and CDR2 SYGVKD. V shed 2 bases and J shed 6 bases, with 8 bases lying between them. For the CDR3, the DNA is TGTGCCATCAGTGAGAGTGGGTTCAATGAGCAGTTCTTC. Its protein product is CAISESGFNEQFF.